This T cell receptor (beta chain) was identified during a study of blood T cells in healthy people across ages. Overall study results and limits: Naive and antigen-experienced cells could not be conclusively compared, given unsorted PBMCs. Estimated diversity that came from one million T cells was considered an underestimate.

This clonotype was seen repeatedly, ten times or more. What it binds is unknown. One junction end does not reproduce the germline sequence, and a read error may be involved. Next came a second PCR, run for about 7 to 12 cycles, which used a sample-barcoded 5' primer along with a J-beta primer mix. From the 5' RACE reads, TCRdb called clonotypes with MiXCR, one entry per CDR3 protein. The sample lists about 930,000 distinct CDR3 sequences; just under 30% were seen once. These data also featured in a second study, about T cells of mothers and their children.

Sequenced sample: blood. The source of this sequence is a woman in her 40s in good health.

CDR3 in DNA: TGTGCCAGCAGCTTAGATGGGAGCTCCTACAATGAGCAGTTCTTC. It encodes CASSLDGSSYNEQFF. V usage is TRBV5-1 and J usage is TRBJ2-1; D is possibly TRBD2 (5 bases). Germline CDR1 SGHRS, CDR2 YFSETQ. This CDR3 is 15 amino acids long.